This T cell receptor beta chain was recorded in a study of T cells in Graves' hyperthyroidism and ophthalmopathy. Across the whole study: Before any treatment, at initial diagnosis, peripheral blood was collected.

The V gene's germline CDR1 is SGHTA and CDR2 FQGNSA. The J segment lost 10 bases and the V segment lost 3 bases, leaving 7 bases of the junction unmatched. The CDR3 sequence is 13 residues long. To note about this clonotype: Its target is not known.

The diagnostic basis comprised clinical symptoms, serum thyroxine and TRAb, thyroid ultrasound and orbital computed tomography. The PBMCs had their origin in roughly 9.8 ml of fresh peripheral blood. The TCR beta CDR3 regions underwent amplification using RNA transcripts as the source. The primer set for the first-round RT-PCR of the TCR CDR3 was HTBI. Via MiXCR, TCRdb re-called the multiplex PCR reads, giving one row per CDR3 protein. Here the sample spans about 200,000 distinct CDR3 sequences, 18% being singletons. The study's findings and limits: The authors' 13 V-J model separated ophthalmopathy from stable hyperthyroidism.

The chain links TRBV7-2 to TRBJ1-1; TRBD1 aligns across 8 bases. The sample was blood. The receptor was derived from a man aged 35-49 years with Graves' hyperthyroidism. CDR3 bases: TGTGCCAGCAGCTTGGGACAGGCCCTGGCAGCTTTCTTT. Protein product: CASSLGQALAAFF. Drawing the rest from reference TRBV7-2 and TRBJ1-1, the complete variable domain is GAGVSQSPSNKVTEKGKDVELRCDPISGHTALYWYRQSLGQGLEFLIYFQGNSAPDKSGLPSDRFSAERTGGSVSTLTIQRTQQEDSAVYLCASSLGQALAAFFGQGTRLTVV.